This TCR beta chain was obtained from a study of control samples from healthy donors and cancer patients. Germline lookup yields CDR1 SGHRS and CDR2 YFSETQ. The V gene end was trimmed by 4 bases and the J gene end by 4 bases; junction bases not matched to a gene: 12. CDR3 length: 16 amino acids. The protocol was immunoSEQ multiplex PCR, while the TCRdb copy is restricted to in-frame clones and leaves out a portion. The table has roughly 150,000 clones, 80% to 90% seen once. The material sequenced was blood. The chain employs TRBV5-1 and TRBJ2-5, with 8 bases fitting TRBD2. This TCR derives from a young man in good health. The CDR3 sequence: CASSEGAGANVETQYF. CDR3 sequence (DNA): TGCGCCAGCAGCGAGGGAGCGGGGGCCAATGTAGAGACCCAGTACTTC.